The next 7 T cell receptor beta chains were all read from a single sample in a study of blood T cell repertoires in COVID-19. Some clones are missing from TCRdb's copy, which holds only in-frame ones; the method was immunoSEQ multiplex PCR. The table lists approximately 52,000 clones, 90% of them singletons, with approximately 15% in the top ten. Material for sequencing was peripheral blood. These receptors were collected from a human donor with active COVID-19. The donor label of this sample is uncertain.

J is TRBJ2-4 and V is TRBV11-1, with D possibly matching TRBD2 (6 bases). Trimming left V 5 bases short and J 11 bases short, with 13 bases between. The CDR3 is 12 amino acids. Germline assignment: CDR1 SGHAT and CDR2 FQDESV (reference sequence). CDR3 region: CASSPGAEVQYF. The CDR3 DNA reads as TGTGCCAGCAGCCCGGGAGCCGAGGTTCAGTACTTC.

The chain links TRBV23-1 to TRBJ2-1, with 7 bases matching TRBD1. TRBV23-1 is assigned to the ORF class and has an uncertain function. V shed 10 bases and J 1 base; nucleotides not matched to a gene: 7. This CDR3 contains 14 residues. In DNA, the CDR3 is TGCGCCACCCGCGGACAGGAATCCTACAATGAGCAGTTCTTC. Protein: CATRGQESYNEQFF.

This chain links TRBV7-9 with TRBJ2-4; 8 nucleotides align to TRBD2. V dropped 3 bases and J dropped 8; count of bases not matched to a gene: 12. Germline-derived CDR1 and CDR2 are SEHNR and FQNEAQ (reference sequence). This CDR3 contains 16 residues. CDR3 nucleotide sequence: TGTGCCAGCAGCTTCCTAGCGGGCCCAGAGGGGGACATTCAGTACTTC. Protein: CASSFLAGPEGDIQYF.

The chain employs TRBV7-9 and TRBJ2-3, with 9 bases that match TRBD1. The CDR3 has 16 amino acids. The germline V gene encodes CDR1 SEHNR and CDR2 FQNEAQ (reference sequence). V shed 5 bases, J shed 3 bases, and the junction held 9 bases outside the gene matches. The CDR3 DNA sequence: TGTGCCAGCAGCACATGGACAGGGGTTCGGACAGATACGCAGTATTTT. Its protein is CASSTWTGVRTDTQYF.

This clone was seen more than once but under ten times. The gene calls are TRBV3-1 (or the pseudogene TRBV3-2) and TRBJ2-1; possibly TRBD1 for D (5 bases). V lost 4 bases and J lost 13, with 14 bases in between. CDR1 is LGHDT, CDR2 YNNKEL, per germline (reference sequence). The CDR3 has 12 amino acids. The CDR3 spells CASSRAGIPQFF. The CDR3 region has the DNA TGTGCCAGCAGCCGTGCAGGGATCCCCCAGTTCTTC.

The chain couples TRBV19 to TRBJ2-1, with D uncertain. The germline V gene encodes CDR1 LNHDA and CDR2 SQIVND (reference sequence). The CDR3 has 12 residues. V lost 3 bases and J lost 9, with 9 bases in between. CDR3 residues: CASSIALGEQFF. The CDR3, as DNA: TGTGCCAGTAGTATTGCCCTCGGTGAGCAGTTCTTC.

The genes are TRBV11-2 and TRBJ2-5, with unresolved D. Per the germline V gene, CDR1 is SGHAT and CDR2 is FQNNGV. Trimming took 0 bases from V and 4 from J, leaving 12 bases between them. This CDR3 spans 15 amino acids. The CDR3 reads CASSLEFRVTETQYF. DNA of the CDR3: TGTGCCAGCAGCTTAGAGTTCCGGGTCACAGAGACCCAGTACTTC.